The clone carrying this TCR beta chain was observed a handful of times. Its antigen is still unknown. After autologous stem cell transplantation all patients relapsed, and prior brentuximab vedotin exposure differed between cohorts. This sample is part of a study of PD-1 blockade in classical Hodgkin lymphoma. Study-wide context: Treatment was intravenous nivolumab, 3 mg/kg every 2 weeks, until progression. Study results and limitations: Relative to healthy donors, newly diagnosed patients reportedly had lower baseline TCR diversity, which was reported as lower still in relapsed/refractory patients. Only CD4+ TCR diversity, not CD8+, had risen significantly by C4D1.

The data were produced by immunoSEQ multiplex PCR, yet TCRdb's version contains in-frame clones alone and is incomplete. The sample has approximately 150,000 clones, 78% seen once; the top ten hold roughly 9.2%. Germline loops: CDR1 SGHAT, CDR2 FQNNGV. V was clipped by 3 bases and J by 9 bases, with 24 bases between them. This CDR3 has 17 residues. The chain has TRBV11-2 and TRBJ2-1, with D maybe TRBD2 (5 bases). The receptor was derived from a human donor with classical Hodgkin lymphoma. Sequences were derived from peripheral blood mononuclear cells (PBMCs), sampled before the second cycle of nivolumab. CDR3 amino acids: CASSFSPAPRTDREQFF. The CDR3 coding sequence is TGTGCCAGCAGCTTTTCACCCGCCCCGCGGACTGATCGTGAGCAGTTCTTC. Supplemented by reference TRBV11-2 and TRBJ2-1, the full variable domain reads EAGVAQSPRYKIIEKRQSVAFWCNPISGHATLYWYQQILGQGPKLLIQFQNNGVVDDSQLPKDRFSAERLKGVDSTLKIQPAKLEDSAVYLCASSFSPAPRTDREQFFGPGTRLTVL.